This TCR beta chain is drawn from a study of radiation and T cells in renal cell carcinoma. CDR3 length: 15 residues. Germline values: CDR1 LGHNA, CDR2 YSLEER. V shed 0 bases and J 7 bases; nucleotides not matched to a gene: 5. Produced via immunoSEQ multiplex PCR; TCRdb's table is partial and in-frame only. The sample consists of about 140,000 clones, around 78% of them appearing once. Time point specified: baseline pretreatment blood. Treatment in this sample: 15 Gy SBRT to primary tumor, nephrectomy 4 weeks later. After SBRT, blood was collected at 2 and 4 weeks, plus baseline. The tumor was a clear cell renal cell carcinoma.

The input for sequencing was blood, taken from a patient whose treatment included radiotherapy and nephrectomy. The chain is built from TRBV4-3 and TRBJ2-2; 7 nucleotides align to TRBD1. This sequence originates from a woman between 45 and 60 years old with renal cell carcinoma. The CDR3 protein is CASSQEAGGGGELFF. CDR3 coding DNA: TGCGCCAGCAGCCAAGAGGCAGGGGGTGGCGGGGAGCTGTTTTTT.